A single sample gave rise to the 4 T cell receptor beta chains below, sequenced in a study of blood T cell repertoires in COVID-19. TCRdb's table, derived via immunoSEQ multiplex PCR, lists solely in-frame clones and lacks some. Of some 49,000 clones in the sample, approximately 91% were seen once. The sequencing input was peripheral blood. These receptors all come from a man aged 45-65 years with active COVID-19.

The chain employs TRBV29-1 and TRBJ1-1, with D unresolved. The length of the CDR3 is 13 residues. Trimming took off 4 bases at V and 0 bases at J, with 9 bases between the two ends. The germline gives CDR1 SQVTM, CDR2 ANQGSEA. CDR3: CSVALRMNTEAFF. The DNA for the CDR3 is TGCAGCGTTGCGCTTAGAATGAACACTGAAGCTTTCTTT.

This rearrangement joins TRBV13 to TRBJ2-7, with 7 bases lining up with TRBD2. V lost 8 bases and J lost 3; bases outside the gene matches: 10. Germline-derived CDR1 and CDR2 are PRHDT and FYEKMQ (reference sequence). CDR3 size: 14 residues. The CDR3 region has the DNA TGTGCCAGCTCTAAGGCGGGAGCACGCTACGAGCAGTACTTC. Amino acids: CASSKAGARYEQYF.

The chain couples TRBV2 to TRBJ2-1; 7 bases are a match to TRBD2. The CDR3 consists of 17 residues. After removal of 7 bases from V and 10 bases from J, the junction contained 22 bases not matched to a gene. Germline V gene data show CDR1 as SNHLY and CDR2 as FYNNEI. The CDR3 DNA reads as TGTGCCAGCACCTTAGGCCCCTCTAGCGGCAGGGCGCGGGAGCAGTTCTTC. This translates into CASTLGPSSGRAREQFF.

The gene calls are TRBV6-5 and TRBJ1-3, with D perhaps TRBD1 (5 bases). Germline CDR1 reads MNHEY; CDR2 reads SVGAGI. This CDR3 region has 15 residues. V lost 2 bases and J 2 bases, leaving 10 bases between the germline ends. Written as DNA, the CDR3 is TGTGCCAGCAGTTACCTCCCAGGGACTGGAAACACCATATATTTT. Translation: CASSYLPGTGNTIYF.